These 27 T cell receptor beta chains originate from one sample sequenced in a study of OX40 agonist ivuxolimab in advanced cancers. The protocol was immunoSEQ multiplex PCR, while the TCRdb copy is restricted to in-frame clones and leaves out a portion. The data hold approximately 60,000 clones, with more than 70% observed a single time. This specimen was CD4+ or CD8+ T cells sorted from blood, taken in a trial of the OX40 agonist ivuxolimab. The receptor set was obtained from an adult with an advanced solid tumor such as melanoma, head and neck, liver or kidney cancer.

The genes are TRBV2 and TRBJ1-2; D uncertain. This CDR3 is 12 amino acids long. Trimming removed 1 base at V and 9 bases at J, with 9 bases between. In germline, CDR1 is SNHLY, CDR2 FYNNEI. The DNA of the CDR3 is TGTGCCAGCAGTGAAGAGACCGGAAGCTACACCTTC. Amino acid sequence: CASSEETGSYTF.

J is TRBJ2-7 and V is TRBV7-9, with 11 bases identical to TRBD2. J gave up 4 bases and V 5 bases, and 7 bases lay outside the gene matches. CDR1 is SEHNR and CDR2 is FQNEAQ in the germline V gene (reference sequence). This CDR3 region has 15 residues. The CDR3 reads CASSQGTSGNYEQYF. The CDR3 DNA reads as TGTGCCAGCAGCCAGGGGACTAGCGGAAATTACGAGCAGTACTTC.

The V and J genes are TRBV14 and TRBJ2-7; possible D gene TRBD2, 6 bases. Trimming cost V 2 bases and J 1 base, with 15 bases left between them. Looked up from germline, CDR1 is SGHDN and CDR2 is FVKESK. The CDR3 contains 16 residues. CDR3 in amino acids: CASSQIGGVGSYEQYF. The CDR3 bases are TGTGCCAGCAGCCAAATCGGGGGTGTTGGGTCCTACGAGCAGTACTTC.

This clone turned up a few times. The CDR3 DNA sequence: TGTGCCAGCAGCATAGGGGGGCTAAGCAATCAGCCCCAGCATTTT. Its protein product is CASSIGGLSNQPQHF. The chain employs TRBV28 and TRBJ1-5; possibly TRBD1 for D (6 bases). Germline assignment: CDR1 MDHEN and CDR2 SYDVKM. V lost 6 bases to trimming and J lost 1 base, with 13 bases between them. This CDR3 has 15 residues.

The V gene is TRBV10-1, the J gene TRBJ2-3; TRBD2 aligns across 11 bases. The germline V gene encodes CDR1 WNHNN and CDR2 SYGVQD (reference sequence). The CDR3 consists of 18 residues. Losses at the gene ends were 4 bases for V and 2 bases for J; bases not matched to a gene: 11. The CDR3 nucleotides are TGCGCCAGCAGTGTCGGGCTACTAGCGGGGGCGGACACAGATACGCAGTATTTT. Translating gives CASSVGLLAGADTDTQYF.

The rearrangement links TRBV7-2 to TRBJ2-1; 14 bases align to TRBD2. The length of the CDR3 is 16 residues. Losses at the gene ends were 4 bases for V and 5 bases for J; bases not matched to a gene: 4. From germline, CDR1 is SGHTA and CDR2 FQGNSA. As DNA, the CDR3 is TGTGCCAGCAGCTACGGACTAGCGGGGGGCCACAATGAGCAGTTCTTC. It specifies CASSYGLAGGHNEQFF.

The rearrangement links TRBV7-9 to TRBJ2-3, with unresolved D. The germline gives CDR1 SEHNR, CDR2 FQNEAQ (reference sequence). The CDR3 totals 14 residues. Trimming pared 2 bases from V and 0 bases from J, leaving 6 bases between. This chain's CDR3 is CASSLSGSTDTQYF. In DNA form, the CDR3 reads TGTGCCAGCAGCTTAAGTGGGAGCACAGATACGCAGTATTTT.

This clone was seen only a few times. This chain links TRBV27 with TRBJ2-1; 7 nucleotides align to TRBD1. V shed 0 bases and J 0 bases; nucleotides not matched to a gene: 11. This CDR3 region has 19 residues. The germline V gene encodes CDR1 MNHEY and CDR2 SMNVEV (reference sequence). The CDR3 DNA reads as TGTGCCAGCAGTTTATCGTACGAGGAAGGGGGCCGCTCCTACAATGAGCAGTTCTTC. The encoded protein is CASSLSYEEGGRSYNEQFF.

V is TRBV18 and J is TRBJ2-7; no clear D gene. From germline, CDR1 is KGHSH and CDR2 LQKENI. Between the trimmed V and J ends, which lost 4 bases and 0 bases, there was a span of 13 bases. The CDR3 is 15 amino acids. DNA of the CDR3: TGTGCCAGCTCACAAAAGGAGTCCTACTCCTACGAGCAGTACTTC. Amino acid sequence: CASSQKESYSYEQYF.

The CDR3 is CASSAYMNTEAFF. CDR3 DNA: TGTGCCAGCAGCGCCTATATGAACACTGAAGCTTTCTTT. The genes are TRBV7-9 and TRBJ1-1; D remains unclear. The CDR3 is made up of 13 amino acids. V was shortened by 5 bases and J by 0 bases, with 7 bases between the two germline ends. Germline V gene data show CDR1 as SEHNR and CDR2 as FQNEAQ (reference sequence).

The V call is TRBV2, the J call TRBJ2-5; tentative D call: TRBD2 (5 bases). The germline V gene has CDR1 SNHLY and CDR2 FYNNEI. The CDR3 is 13 residues long. Between the trimmed V and J ends, which lost 4 bases and 7 bases, there was a span of 13 bases. CDR3 DNA sequence: TGTGCCAGCAGTGGTAGGGAGCCCCCGACCCAGTACTTC. Translated, it gives CASSGREPPTQYF.

The chain carries TRBV6-1 and TRBJ1-1, with no clear D. Germline lookup yields CDR1 MNHNS and CDR2 SASEGT. Between the trimmed V and J ends, which lost 0 bases and 0 bases, there was a span of 11 bases. The CDR3 totals 16 residues. CDR3 nucleotides: TGTGCCAGCAGTGAAGCGGGAGGGTCCCTGAACACTGAAGCTTTCTTT. Translated, it gives CASSEAGGSLNTEAFF.

The chain recombines TRBV7-2 with TRBJ2-1; TRBD1 agrees at 9 bases. The V and J ends lost 4 bases and 4 bases, in that order; junction bases with no gene match: 8. The germline CDR1 and CDR2 sequences are SGHTA and FQGNSA. The CDR3 covers 16 residues. CDR3 residues: CASSSQPGQGYNEQFF. In nucleotides, the CDR3 is TGTGCCAGCAGCTCTCAACCGGGACAGGGTTACAATGAGCAGTTCTTC.

This clone was observed once. The chain joins TRBV7-2 to TRBJ2-7, with a weak D call TRBD2 (5 bases). V was pared by 2 bases and J by 9 bases, with 14 bases between. CDR1 is SGHTA, CDR2 FQGNSA, per germline. The CDR3 consists of 13 residues. The CDR3 nucleotides are TGTGCCAGCAGCTTAAATCGGGAAGGCGGGCAGTACTTC. Protein sequence: CASSLNREGGQYF. The full variable domain, in which reference TRBV7-2 and TRBJ2-7 provide the parts outside the CDR3, is GAGVSQSPSNKVTEKGKDVELRCDPISGHTALYWYRQSLGQGLEFLIYFQGNSAPDKSGLPSDRFSAERTGGSVSTLTIQRTQQEDSAVYLCASSLNREGGQYFGPGTRLTVT.

The J gene is TRBJ1-1, the V gene TRBV19, with D possibly being TRBD1 (5 bases). This CDR3 spans 15 amino acids. Germline V CDR1 and CDR2: LNHDA, SQIVND (reference sequence). The germline V and J ends were trimmed by 9 bases and 3 bases, with 20 bases remaining between them. The CDR3 reads CASLLGRGWDTEAFF. In nucleotides, the CDR3 is TGTGCCAGCCTCCTGGGACGGGGATGGGACACTGAAGCTTTCTTT.

CDR3: CASSFGIAETQYF. CDR3 bases: TGTGCCAGCAGCTTCGGGATTGCGGAGACCCAGTACTTC. This sequence joins TRBV7-3 and TRBJ2-5, with D possibly TRBD2 on 5 matching bases. The CDR3 is 13 amino acids. The V end was cut by 3 bases, the J end by 5 bases, with 10 bases between. Germline V gene sequence: CDR1 SGHTA, CDR2 FQGTGA.

This chain links TRBV6-1 with TRBJ2-1; D tentatively reads TRBD1 or TRBD2 (5 bases each). V lost 2 bases and J 0 bases, leaving 8 bases between the germline ends. The CDR3 has 15 residues. Germline V gene lookup returns CDR1 MNHNS and CDR2 SASEGT. The CDR3 region has the DNA TGTGCCAGCAGTGAAAGGGGAGCCTCCTACAATGAGCAGTTCTTC. Translating it yields CASSERGASYNEQFF.

V usage is TRBV10-3 and J usage is TRBJ2-7; TRBD1 matches 9 bases. The CDR3 consists of 15 residues. The V gene's germline CDR1 is ENHRY and CDR2 SYGVKD. The ends lost 4 bases at V and 3 bases at J; junction bases unmatched: 7. The CDR3 DNA is TGTGCCATCAGTGCCGGCCAGGGACAGGGCTACGAGCAGTACTTC. The encoded protein is CAISAGQGQGYEQYF.

The rearrangement uses TRBV29-1 and TRBJ2-7; perhaps TRBD1 as D (6 bases). Between the trimmed V and J ends, which lost 1 base and 3 bases, there was a span of 10 bases. The CDR3 contains 13 residues. The germline V gene has CDR1 SQVTM and CDR2 ANQGSEA. CDR3 in DNA: TGCAGCGTTGAAGGTGGGACAAACTACGAGCAGTACTTC. Translation gives CSVEGGTNYEQYF.

The chain couples TRBV5-6 to TRBJ1-3; D is unclear. The CDR3 has 18 amino acids. Trimming shortened V by 0 bases and J by 4 bases, and 20 bases separated the two germline ends. From germline, CDR1 is SGHDT and CDR2 YYEEEE. Here the CDR3 DNA reads TGTGCCAGCAGCTTGGGTGCGCGTAGGCGTCCTTCGGGAAACACCATATATTTT. Its translation: CASSLGARRRPSGNTIYF.

V and J are TRBV6-5 and TRBJ1-1; a possible D gene is TRBD1 (5 bases). Germline CDR1 MNHEY, CDR2 SVGAGI. V dropped 0 bases and J dropped 0 bases, with 8 bases sitting between them. The CDR3 contains 15 residues. The CDR3 here is CASSYSRQMNTEAFF. CDR3 bases: TGTGCCAGCAGTTACTCGAGACAGATGAACACTGAAGCTTTCTTT.

This rearrangement joins TRBV7-9 to TRBJ2-5; D is undetermined. CDR1 and CDR2 (germline): SEHNR, FQNEAQ (reference sequence). The CDR3 spans 13 residues. V lost 3 bases and J lost 5, with 10 bases in between. CDR3 bases: TGTGCCAGCAGCTTTGGAGCTTTCGAGACCCAGTACTTC. Translation gives CASSFGAFETQYF.

This rearrangement joins TRBV5-4 to TRBJ1-1; D ambiguous. Germline assignment: CDR1 SGHNT and CDR2 YYREEE (reference sequence). The CDR3 is made up of 16 amino acids. Trimming shortened V by 4 bases and J by 1 base, and 17 bases separated the two germline ends. CDR3 sequence (DNA): TGTGCCAGCAGCAAAGTAACCAGTCGAAAGAACACTGAAGCTTTCTTT. Its translation: CASSKVTSRKNTEAFF.

V is TRBV5-1 and J is TRBJ2-3, with 7 bases aligning to TRBD2. The ends lost 0 bases at V and 2 bases at J; junction bases unmatched: 3. The CDR3 is 15 amino acids. CDR1 and CDR2 from the germline V gene are SGHRS and YFSETQ. The CDR3 spells CASSLAGLPTDTQYF. CDR3 coding DNA: TGCGCCAGCAGCTTGGCGGGACTACCCACAGATACGCAGTATTTT.

This chain connects TRBV4-1 to TRBJ1-4; D unclear. From germline, CDR1 is MGHRA and CDR2 YSYEKL. The V end was cut by 2 bases, the J end by 1 base, with 11 bases between. The CDR3 covers 16 residues. The CDR3 sequence is CASSQPVPGTNEKLFF. CDR3 in DNA: TGCGCCAGCAGCCAACCGGTTCCGGGAACTAATGAAAAACTGTTTTTT.

The chain carries TRBV19 and TRBJ1-2; tentatively, D is TRBD1 (5 bases). Trimming cost V 4 bases and J 5 bases, with 11 bases left between them. This CDR3 has 13 amino acids. CDR1 is LNHDA and CDR2 is SQIVND in the germline V gene (reference sequence). DNA for the CDR3: TGTGCCAGTAGTACAGGGCCGGGGTATGGCTACACCTTC. Protein sequence: CASSTGPGYGYTF.

The rearrangement uses TRBV7-8 and TRBJ1-1, with a tentative D call TRBD1 (6 bases). This CDR3 is 13 amino acids long. CDR1 and CDR2 (germline): SGHVS, FQNEAQ. V was clipped by 1 base and J by 4 bases, with 7 bases between them. The CDR3 protein is CASSLGTVTEAFF. In DNA, the CDR3 is TGTGCCAGCAGCTTAGGGACAGTCACTGAAGCTTTCTTT.